These 20 T cell receptor beta chains share one sample of origin, sequenced in a study of T cell repertoires in cytomegalovirus infection. TCRdb re-analysed the reads in MiXCR, keeping a single row per CDR3 protein. The sample carries 80,000 or so distinct CDR3 sequences, roughly a quarter recorded once. These receptors lack a known antigen. Sequenced material: CD8+ T cells from cultured PBMCs, taken from culture after CMV antigen stimulation. These receptors all come from a human donor in good health (CMV status not recorded). Some clones in this sample may be carry-over from other donors' samples.

This clonotype was detected many times. The chain combines TRBV11-2 with TRBJ1-3; D possibly corresponds to TRBD1 (6 bases). This CDR3 comprises 13 residues. V lost 5 bases to trimming and J lost 7 bases, with 12 bases between them. CDR1 and CDR2 (germline): SGHAT, FQNNGV. The CDR3 reads CASSAGDFNTIYF. DNA for the CDR3: TGTGCCAGCAGCGCAGGGGATTTCAACACCATATATTTT.

This clonotype has ten or more counts. V usage is TRBV12-3 or TRBV12-4 and J usage is TRBJ2-3; TRBD2 might be the D (5 bases). CDR3 length: 17 amino acids. Trimming removed 1 base from V and 2 bases from J, with 16 bases in between. As DNA, the CDR3 is TGTGCCAGCAGTTTAGACTCCTCGGGAACCAACACAGATACGCAGTATTTT. This encodes CASSLDSSGTNTDTQYF.

Ten or more counts support this clonotype. This chain joins TRBV6-1 and TRBJ2-1; TRBD2 matches 12 bases. The J segment lost 7 bases and the V segment lost 2 bases, leaving 3 bases of the junction unmatched. Germline assignment: CDR1 MNHNS and CDR2 SASEGT. This CDR3 comprises 15 residues. CDR3 loop: CASSELAGGDNEQFF. CDR3 nucleotide sequence: TGTGCCAGCAGTGAACTAGCGGGAGGGGATAATGAGCAGTTCTTC.

The chain recombines TRBV4-3 with TRBJ2-7; D tentatively reads TRBD1 or TRBD2 (5 bases each). The V gene's germline CDR1 is LGHNA and CDR2 YSLEER. The CDR3 sequence is 14 residues long. Trimming removed 0 bases at V and 1 base at J, with 7 bases between. CDR3 residues: CASSQDGGSYEQYF. DNA of the CDR3: TGCGCCAGCAGCCAAGATGGGGGTTCCTACGAGCAGTACTTC.

This clonotype was counted many times. The chain recombines TRBV9 with TRBJ2-7; a weak D match, TRBD1 (6 bases). The V end lost 4 bases, the J end lost 6 bases, and 14 bases lay between the germline ends. Germline V gene lookup returns CDR1 SGDLS and CDR2 YYNGEE. The CDR3 is 13 residues long. CDR3 sequence: CASSPRLQGEQYF. The DNA for the CDR3 is TGTGCCAGCAGCCCCCGATTACAGGGCGAGCAGTACTTC.

There are many counts of this clonotype. The CDR3 sequence: CASSLGQATREAFF. CDR3 in DNA: TGTGCCAGCAGCTTGGGACAGGCGACACGTGAAGCTTTCTTT. V and J are TRBV7-2 and TRBJ1-1; 8 bases are shared with TRBD1. This CDR3 region has 14 residues. Losses at the gene ends were 3 bases for V and 7 bases for J; bases not matched to a gene: 7. Germline values: CDR1 SGHTA, CDR2 FQGNSA.

Of note for this clonotype: This may arise from a read error, as a much more abundant clone is one base away. The gene calls are TRBV15 and TRBJ2-5, with D perhaps matching TRBD2 (5 bases). The CDR3 has 14 amino acids. The V gene's germline CDR1 is LNHNV and CDR2 YYDKDF (reference sequence). The CDR3: CTTSLEGVQETQYF. CDR3 nucleotides: TGTACCACCTCCTTAGAGGGAGTACAAGAGACCCAGTACTTC.

This clonotype was detected only a few times. The chain carries TRBV29-1 and TRBJ2-7; 9 positions agree with TRBD1. CDR1 and CDR2 (germline): SQVTM, ANQGSEA. The CDR3 consists of 18 residues. V shed 4 bases and J 3 bases; nucleotides not matched to a gene: 19. The CDR3 coding sequence is TGCAGCGTTGGGTTAGGACAGGGGCATGCGAGCCCGATCTACGAGCAGTACTTC. Its protein is CSVGLGQGHASPIYEQYF.

This clonotype was counted between two and nine times. The chain has TRBV6-2 or TRBV6-3 and TRBJ2-3; 8 bases agree with TRBD1. The length of the CDR3 is 16 residues. The ends lost 3 bases at V and 6 bases at J; junction bases unmatched: 11. Germline values: CDR1 MNHEY, CDR2 SVGEGT. DNA for the CDR3: TGTGCCAGCAGTTATTCCCGGACAGGGACTGAGGATACGCAGTATTTT. Residues: CASSYSRTGTEDTQYF.

In this sample, this clonotype turned up a few times. V is TRBV5-1 and J is TRBJ2-1; a weak D match, TRBD1 (6 bases). The V and J ends lost 0 bases and 9 bases respectively, with 7 bases between them. Germline V gene sequence: CDR1 SGHRS, CDR2 YFSETQ. This CDR3 contains 12 residues. The CDR3 DNA sequence: TGCGCCAGCAGCTTGGTAGGGGGTGAGCAGTTCTTC. Amino acid sequence: CASSLVGGEQFF.

The chain couples TRBV24-1 to TRBJ1-5; the D is unclear. CDR3 size: 14 residues. The germline V and J ends were trimmed by 5 bases and 3 bases, with 10 bases remaining between them. The germline V gene encodes CDR1 KGHDR and CDR2 SFDVKD. The CDR3: CATSASSPNQPQHF. The CDR3, as DNA: TGTGCCACCAGTGCTAGCAGTCCCAATCAGCCCCAGCATTTT.

The J gene is TRBJ2-1, the V gene TRBV19; no reliable D call. The CDR3 length is 13 residues. The V end lost 3 bases, the J end lost 8 bases, and 11 bases lay between the germline ends. Germline CDR1 reads LNHDA; CDR2 reads SQIVND (reference sequence). The CDR3 coding sequence is TGTGCCAGTAGTATTCGACATACCCATGAGCAGTTCTTC. Protein product: CASSIRHTHEQFF.

This clonotype was picked up a small number of times. V usage is TRBV6-2 or TRBV6-3 and J usage is TRBJ2-7; the D is unclear. The CDR3 length is 14 residues. Trimming removed 7 bases at V and 1 base at J, with 14 bases between. From germline, CDR1 is MNHEY and CDR2 SVGEGT. CDR3 region: CASTGRVASYEQYF. The CDR3 DNA follows: TGTGCCAGCACCGGCAGAGTAGCTTCCTACGAGCAGTACTTC.

This clonotype has a count of ten or more. The gene calls are TRBV7-2 and TRBJ2-2; D is undetermined. The CDR3 spans 20 residues. The germline V gene encodes CDR1 SGHTA and CDR2 FQGNSA. Trimming pared 6 bases from V and 0 bases from J, leaving 26 bases between. The CDR3 bases are TGTGCCAGCAGTTTCTTCTTGGCGCCCTCCGGAAGAGCGAACACCGGGGAGCTGTTTTTT. Encoded protein: CASSFFLAPSGRANTGELFF.

This clonotype appeared many times. The rearrangement links TRBV12-3 or TRBV12-4 to TRBJ2-1; a weak D match, TRBD1 (6 bases). Trimming pared 3 bases from V and 8 bases from J, leaving 11 bases between. The CDR3 runs 13 residues. The DNA of the CDR3 is TGTGCCAGCAGTTTGGTTTCAGGGGATGAGCAGTTCTTC. Amino acids: CASSLVSGDEQFF.

This clonotype was seen many times. V is TRBV7-2 and J is TRBJ2-1, with a possible D match to TRBD2 (6 bases). The germline CDR1 and CDR2 sequences are SGHTA and FQGNSA. This CDR3 comprises 15 residues. V lost 5 bases and J lost 7, with 18 bases in between. CDR3 sequence: CASSNPGLQRNEQFF. For the CDR3, the DNA is TGTGCCAGCAGCAATCCGGGACTGCAGAGGAATGAGCAGTTCTTC. Together with reference TRBV7-2 and TRBJ2-1, the CDR3 gives the full variable domain: GAGVSQSPSNKVTEKGKDVELRCDPISGHTALYWYRQSLGQGLEFLIYFQGNSAPDKSGLPSDRFSAERTGGSVSTLTIQRTQQEDSAVYLCASSNPGLQRNEQFFGPGTRLTVL.

The V gene is TRBV11-2, the J gene TRBJ1-2; TRBD1 agrees at 9 bases. The CDR3 runs 13 residues. In germline, CDR1 is SGHAT, CDR2 FQNNGV. J lost 6 bases, V lost 3 bases, and 2 bases had no gene match. CDR3 nucleotide sequence: TGTGCCAGCAGCTTTGGACAGGGGCATGGCTACACCTTC. Protein sequence: CASSFGQGHGYTF.

This chain links TRBV6-1 with TRBJ2-1; D might be TRBD1 (6 bases). Germline values: CDR1 MNHNS, CDR2 SASEGT. The CDR3 contains 14 residues. Trimming shortened V by 7 bases and J by 6 bases, and 16 bases separated the two germline ends. The CDR3 loop is CASKRSGAVNEQFF. The CDR3 DNA reads TGTGCCAGCAAAAGATCAGGGGCCGTCAATGAGCAGTTCTTC.

The chain employs TRBV27 and TRBJ1-1; D unresolved. The germline CDR1 and CDR2 sequences are MNHEY and SMNVEV (reference sequence). V dropped 0 bases and J dropped 4 bases, with 12 bases sitting between them. The CDR3 has 15 amino acids. In nucleotides, the CDR3 is TGTGCCAGCAGTTTATCGAATGGGGTCGTCACTGAAGCTTTCTTT. This codes for CASSLSNGVVTEAFF.

The rearrangement uses TRBV7-2 and TRBJ2-5; possibly TRBD1 or TRBD2 for D (5 bases each). V was pared by 4 bases and J by 4 bases, with 13 bases between. Germline V gene lookup returns CDR1 SGHTA and CDR2 FQGNSA. The CDR3 length is 14 residues. CDR3 DNA sequence: TGTGCCAGCAGCTCAGATGGGACGGGAGAGACCCAGTACTTC. Translating it yields CASSSDGTGETQYF.